These 17 T cell receptor beta chains were sequenced from one sample in a study of regulatory T cells in long-lasting Graves disease. Combining iRepertoire HTBI primers with Arm-PCR of CDR3 regions, the authors built TCR beta libraries. One entry per CDR3 protein, called by TCRdb with MiXCR from the multiplex PCR reads. This sample has a few hundred thousand distinct CDR3 sequences, with roughly 12% found just once. Time point of the sample: newly diagnosed GD, antithyroid drugs for less than 3 months. With RNA extracted from PBMCs as input, the TCR library was made. The sample also formed part of further work on T cells in Graves' hyperthyroidism and ophthalmopathy.

Here the sequenced sample was peripheral blood mononuclear cells (PBMCs), taken at new diagnosis, from a patient treated with antithyroid drugs. Every receptor here comes from a woman younger than 35 with Graves disease.

This clonotype was counted ten times or more. The J gene is TRBJ1-1, the V gene TRBV7-3; D gene ambiguous. This CDR3 contains 14 residues. The V and J ends lost 0 bases and 10 bases respectively, with 15 bases between them. CDR1 is SGHTA and CDR2 is FQGTGA in the germline V gene. The CDR3: CASSLTGGQPVAFF. CDR3 DNA sequence: TGTGCCAGCAGCTTAACCGGAGGGCAACCGGTAGCTTTCTTT.

At least ten counts were recorded for this clonotype. The chain employs TRBV29-1 and TRBJ2-5; TRBD2 matches at 8 bases. CDR1 is SQVTM, CDR2 ANQGSEA, per germline. J was trimmed by 2 bases and V by 4 bases; bases with no gene match: 6. The CDR3 length is 14 residues. This CDR3 reads CSVAPSGLQETQYF. DNA for the CDR3: TGCAGCGTTGCTCCTAGCGGGCTACAAGAGACCCAGTACTTC.

This clonotype has at least ten counts. This sequence joins TRBV27 and TRBJ2-3; 10 nucleotides line up with TRBD1. The V gene's germline CDR1 is MNHEY and CDR2 SMNVEV (reference sequence). J gave up 6 bases and V 5 bases, and 5 bases lay outside the gene matches. The CDR3 contains 14 residues. The CDR3 DNA sequence: TGTGCCAGCAGTCCACCGGACAGGGGGGATACGCAGTATTTT. Protein: CASSPPDRGDTQYF.

V is TRBV19 and J is TRBJ1-3; D call uncertain. The length of the CDR3 is 15 residues. CDR1 and CDR2 (germline): LNHDA, SQIVND (reference sequence). Trimming cost V 1 base and J 1 base, with 8 bases left between them. The DNA for the CDR3 is TGTGCCAGTAGTATAGCGGGAAGGTCTGGAAACACCATATATTTT. Encoded protein: CASSIAGRSGNTIYF.

This clonotype was counted at least ten times. CDR3 sequence: CSARTASGTTYEQYF. The CDR3 DNA sequence: TGCAGTGCTAGGACCGCTAGCGGAACTACCTACGAGCAGTACTTC. This rearrangement joins TRBV20-1 to TRBJ2-7; TRBD2 matches 7 bases. CDR1 is DFQATT, CDR2 SNEGSKA, per germline (reference sequence). The J segment lost 2 bases and the V segment lost 3 bases, leaving 10 bases of the junction unmatched. The CDR3 covers 15 residues.

This clonotype showed up just a few times. The rearrangement joins TRBV6-1 to TRBJ2-5, with D possibly matching TRBD1 (6 bases). The V gene lost 7 bases and the J gene lost 7 bases, with 25 bases spanning the gap. The CDR3 consists of 16 residues. Per germline, CDR1 MNHNS and CDR2 SASEGT. This chain's CDR3 is CASTRGVGAGEGTQYF. The CDR3 coding sequence is TGTGCCAGCACCAGGGGAGTGGGTGCAGGGGAAGGGACCCAGTACTTC.

This clonotype was seen a few times. One base away lies a much larger clone, so this may be a sequencing read error. This chain joins TRBV13 and TRBJ1-4, with D unresolved. With 0 bases removed from V and 6 bases from J, the gap between germline ends came to 5 bases. The length of the CDR3 is 13 residues. Looked up from germline, CDR1 is PRHDT and CDR2 is FYEKMQ (reference sequence). The CDR3 nucleotides read TGTGCCAGCAGCTTAGGACAGCATGAAAAACTGTTTTTT. Protein sequence: CASSLGQHEKLFF.

This clonotype was seen a few times. The V call is TRBV29-1, the J call TRBJ2-7; tentative D call: TRBD2 (6 bases). Looked up from germline, CDR1 is SQVTM and CDR2 is ANQGSEA. V was trimmed by 4 bases and J by 2 bases, leaving 12 bases between them. The CDR3 has 13 amino acids. The CDR3 DNA follows: TGCAGCGTTGCGGCTAGCGCTCCCTACGAGCAGTACTTC. Translating it yields CSVAASAPYEQYF.

The genes are TRBV5-4 and TRBJ1-1; tentative D call: TRBD1 (5 bases). This CDR3 comprises 14 residues. Trimming removed 3 bases at V and 11 bases at J, with 20 bases between. The germline gives CDR1 SGHNT, CDR2 YYREEE (reference sequence). CDR3 DNA: TGTGCCAGCAGCTGGAATCGCAGGGAATCTGGGGCTTTCTTT. Its translation: CASSWNRRESGAFF.

This clonotype was picked up a small number of times. This CDR3 is missing its conserved last phenylalanine or tryptophan, likely due to a read error. V usage is TRBV7-9 and J usage is TRBJ1-2; D gene unclear. CDR1 SEHNR and CDR2 FQNEAQ come from the germline V gene (reference sequence). Between the trimmed V and J ends, which lost 5 bases and 8 bases, there was a span of 15 bases. The CDR3 is 13 residues long. The CDR3 region is CASSRPGLWGYTS. In DNA, the CDR3 is TGTGCCAGCAGCCGCCCCGGTCTGTGGGGCTACACCTCC.

Only a few counts were recorded for this clonotype. The chain has TRBV4-1 and TRBJ1-2; D might be TRBD1 (6 bases). Germline V gives CDR1 MGHRA, CDR2 YSYEKL. This CDR3 comprises 18 residues. Trimming cost V 1 base and J 4 bases, with 22 bases left between them. DNA for the CDR3: TGCGCCAGCAGCCAAGCTGTCTTGTCTCTCAGGGGAAGCTATGGCTACACCTTC. Its protein is CASSQAVLSLRGSYGYTF.

The CDR3: CASSPGTTNETQYF. In DNA form, the CDR3 reads TGTGCCAGCAGCCCCGGGACAACGAACGAGACCCAGTACTTC. This rearrangement joins TRBV7-9 to TRBJ2-5; weak D call: TRBD1 (6 bases). CDR1 is SEHNR and CDR2 is FQNEAQ in the germline V gene (reference sequence). This CDR3 region has 14 residues. Trimming left V 5 bases short and J 5 bases short, with 15 bases between.

The table lists this clonotype with many counts. The chain is built from TRBV9 and TRBJ2-2; TRBD2 aligns across 8 bases. The CDR3 is made up of 18 amino acids. Germline CDR1 reads SGDLS; CDR2 reads YYNGEE. Germline trimming cut 4 bases from V and 1 base from J; bases unmatched to any gene: 12. Written as DNA, the CDR3 is TGTGCCAGCAGCCCTCGTAGGTTACGGGAGGGGAACACCGGGGAGCTGTTTTTT. Residues: CASSPRRLREGNTGELFF.

Ten or more counts support this clonotype. The chain couples TRBV7-2 to TRBJ2-5; 10 nucleotides match TRBD1. Trimming cost V 4 bases and J 4 bases; bases outside gene matches: 6. The CDR3 consists of 15 residues. The germline gives CDR1 SGHTA, CDR2 FQGNSA. The DNA for the CDR3 is TGTGCCAGCAGCTCCAGGGGACAGGGGAGAGAGACCCAGTACTTC. Encoded protein: CASSSRGQGRETQYF. Complete variable domain (other parts from reference TRBV7-2 and TRBJ2-5): GAGVSQSPSNKVTEKGKDVELRCDPISGHTALYWYRQSLGQGLEFLIYFQGNSAPDKSGLPSDRFSAERTGGSVSTLTIQRTQQEDSAVYLCASSSRGQGRETQYFGPGTRLLVL.

This clonotype appeared many times. The chain carries TRBV7-2 and TRBJ2-1; possibly TRBD2 for D (6 bases). CDR3 length: 15 residues. Germline V gene sequence: CDR1 SGHTA, CDR2 FQGNSA. V lost 5 bases, J lost 9 bases, and 20 bases lay in between. The CDR3 sequence is CASSRSLADVGEQFF. Here the CDR3 DNA reads TGTGCCAGCAGCCGCTCACTAGCAGATGTGGGTGAGCAGTTCTTC.

This clonotype appeared many times. The chain recombines TRBV27 with TRBJ2-2; the match to TRBD1 covers 8 bases. The V gene's germline CDR1 is MNHEY and CDR2 SMNVEV (reference sequence). There are 16 residues in the CDR3. The J segment lost 4 bases and the V segment lost 5 bases, leaving 9 bases of the junction unmatched. This CDR3 is CASSLKTGATTGELFF. CDR3 coding DNA: TGTGCCAGCAGTCTAAAGACAGGGGCGACCACCGGGGAGCTGTTTTTT.

This clonotype was seen only a few times. The chain combines TRBV6-2 or TRBV6-3 with TRBJ1-5; TRBD1 agrees at 9 bases. J was trimmed by 6 bases and V by 2 bases; bases with no gene match: 8. The CDR3 loop spans 16 amino acids. Looked up from germline, CDR1 is MNHEY and CDR2 is SVGEGT. For the CDR3, the DNA is TGTGCCAGCAGTTACCCGCGGGACAGGGAGGGTCAGCCCCAGCATTTT. This translates into CASSYPRDREGQPQHF.